These T cell receptor beta chains were read from a single sample in a study of T cell responses to AZD1222 COVID-19 vaccine. Data came from immunoSEQ multiplex PCR; TCRdb stores just in-frame clones and leaves some out. The table lists about 150,000 clones, more than 85% of them singletons, with over 8% in the top ten. The material sequenced was peripheral blood, taken on day 0 of AZD1222 vaccination. All receptors derive from an adult in good health. CDR3s include the opening cysteine and the closing phenylalanine or tryptophan. The D gene is left open where the match is weak. Rows give clone size only sometimes, using once, few, many, or a class for an expanded clone.

d_call	v_call	j_call	clone_size	cdr3_nt	cdr3_aa
TRBD2	TRBV5-6	TRBJ2-7	once	TGTGCCAGCAGCTTTTGGGGCGGGGGCTCCTACGAGCAGTACTTC	CASSFWGGGSYEQYF
.	TRBV4-3	TRBJ1-3	.	TGCGCCAGCAGCCAAGCTCGCAGGCGCTCTGGAAACACCATATATTTT	CASSQARRRSGNTIYF
.	TRBV28	TRBJ1-1	.	TGTGCCAGCAGTTTTTTAGGGAGAGGCACTGAAGCTTTCTTT	CASSFLGRGTEAFF
.	TRBV5-1	TRBJ1-3	.	TGCGCCAGCAGCCCGGACAGTAGCTCTGGAAACACCATATATTTT	CASSPDSSSGNTIYF
.	TRBV7-2	TRBJ1-1	once	TGTGCCAGCAGCTTAGACAGGAACACTGAAGCTTTCTTT	CASSLDRNTEAFF
.	TRBV7-2	TRBJ1-5	.	TGTGCCAGCAGCTCTCGGGGCAATCAGCCCCAGCATTTT	CASSSRGNQPQHF
.	TRBV5-4	TRBJ1-4	.	TGTGCCAGCAGCTCCTCTACCCGTTCTGAAAAACTGTTTTTT	CASSSSTRSEKLFF
TRBD1	TRBV6-6	TRBJ1-2	.	TGTGCCAGCAGCCTGACAGGGGGTAAGGGGGGCTATGGCTACACCTTC	CASSLTGGKGGYGYTF
.	TRBV18	TRBJ1-6	once	TGTGCCAGCTCACCAACAGATTATAATTCACCCCTCCACTTT	CASSPTDYNSPLHF
.	TRBV9	TRBJ2-1	once	TGTGCCAGCAGCGCCCATGACAGACCTTCCTACAATGAGCAGTTCTTC	CASSAHDRPSYNEQFF
.	TRBV30	TRBJ1-5	.	TGTGCCTGGTCCCCCGGGACAACTGGTCGTCCCCAGCATTTT	CAWSPGTTGRPQHF
.	TRBV11-3	TRBJ2-5	.	TGTGCCAGCAGTTCCCCGATTCCGGGACCGAAAACCCAGTACTTC	CASSSPIPGPKTQYF
TRBD1	TRBV3-1/TRBV3-2	TRBJ1-6	.	TGTGCCAGCAGCCAAGACTGGGGACAGTATAATTCACCCCTCCACTTT	CASSQDWGQYNSPLHF
.	TRBV6-5	TRBJ1-5	.	TGTGCCAGCATGGAAACTTTCAATCAGCCCCAGCATTTT	CASMETFNQPQHF
TRBD1	TRBV11-1	TRBJ2-7	.	TGTGCCAGCAGCTTCGCACAGGGGAACTACGAGCAGTACTTC	CASSFAQGNYEQYF
.	TRBV27	TRBJ1-2	.	TGTGCCAGCAGTTTATCGCTGGGGATTGGCTACACCTTC	CASSLSLGIGYTF
TRBD1	TRBV29-1	TRBJ1-2	.	TGCAGCGTTGAAGGGGGAGGGGGCTTCTATGGCTACACCTTC	CSVEGGGGFYGYTF
.	TRBV29-1	TRBJ1-2	.	TGCAGCGTTGTTAATCAGAAACTTCCCTATGGCTACACCTTC	CSVVNQKLPYGYTF
TRBD1	TRBV4-1	TRBJ1-2	.	TGCGCCAGCAGCCAATCGCACTATGGGACAGGGGATGACTATGGCTACACCTTC	CASSQSHYGTGDDYGYTF
.	TRBV19	TRBJ1-1	.	TGTGCCAGGATCCTAAGACCGAAGGCGGACACTGAAGCTTTCTTT	CARILRPKADTEAFF
.	TRBV10-3	TRBJ1-1	.	TGTGCCATCAGTGAACCCGGTTCCACTGAAGCTTTCTTT	CAISEPGSTEAFF
TRBD2	TRBV6-5	TRBJ2-5	.	TGTGCCAGCGGGTTGACTAGCGGGATTCAAGAGACCCAGTACTTC	CASGLTSGIQETQYF
.	TRBV4-1	TRBJ2-6	.	TGCGCCAGCAGCCAAGTCGGCACGGGGGCGTACTCTGGGGCCAACGTCCTGACTTTC	CASSQVGTGAYSGANVLTF
.	TRBV10-3	TRBJ2-3	.	TGTGCCATCAGTGACCGGTCTGATACGCAGTATTTT	CAISDRSDTQYF
.	TRBV5-6	TRBJ1-1	.	TGTGCCAGCAGAATGACAGGAGAGAACACTGAAGCTTTCTTT	CASRMTGENTEAFF
.	TRBV28	TRBJ1-1	.	TGTGCCAGCAGGGGGGTAGAGACTGAAGCTTTCTTT	CASRGVETEAFF
.	TRBV27	TRBJ2-5	.	TGTGCCAGCAGTTTCATGGACGGACAAGAGACCCAGTACTTC	CASSFMDGQETQYF
TRBD1	TRBV10-3	TRBJ2-7	once	TGTGCCATCAGTGAGTCGAAGGACAGGGGCGGCGAGCAGTACTTC	CAISESKDRGGEQYF
.	TRBV7-2	TRBJ1-6	.	TGTGCCAGCTCCCAGACAGGACTCTATAATTCACCCCTCCACTTT	CASSQTGLYNSPLHF
.	TRBV6-5	TRBJ1-6	few	TGTGCCAGCAGTTTCCCCCGGCAGGGAGGCAATTCACCCCTCCACTTT	CASSFPRQGGNSPLHF
.	TRBV28	TRBJ1-2	.	TGTGCCAGCAGTTTCGGGGGATTTAACTATGGCTACACCTTC	CASSFGGFNYGYTF
.	TRBV7-9	TRBJ1-1	.	TGTGCCAGCAGCTTAGGTCCCGCGCTCCAAGCTTTCTTT	CASSLGPALQAFF
.	TRBV9	TRBJ1-2	.	TGTGCCAGCAGCTCCCTAGGGGGTGCGAGGGATCACTATGGCTACACCTTC	CASSSLGGARDHYGYTF
.	TRBV4-2	TRBJ1-2	.	TGTGCCAGCAGCCAAGACTCCGGGACCTTCTATGGCTACACCTTC	CASSQDSGTFYGYTF
.	TRBV2	TRBJ2-7	.	TGTGCCAGCAATTCCATCGCGGCAGGGGAGCAGTACTTC	CASNSIAAGEQYF
TRBD1	TRBV13	TRBJ1-1	.	TGTGCCAGCAGCTACCACTCCGGGACAGGGGGAACTGAAGCTTTCTTT	CASSYHSGTGGTEAFF
.	TRBV30	TRBJ1-2	.	TGTGCCTGGAGTCCAGGGACTAACTATGGCTACACCTTC	CAWSPGTNYGYTF
.	TRBV11-2	TRBJ2-2	.	TGTGCCAGCAGCTTAAGGCGTGGGCAGGGTGACACCGGGGAGCTGTTTTTT	CASSLRRGQGDTGELFF
.	TRBV27	TRBJ2-7	.	TGTGCCAGCAGTTTTTCGGGAGTTTCTAGGGTCTCCTACGAGCAGTACTTC	CASSFSGVSRVSYEQYF
.	TRBV7-2	TRBJ2-3	.	TGTGCCAGCAGCTTAAATTACAGGCTCCGCACAGATACGCAGTATTTT	CASSLNYRLRTDTQYF
TRBD1	TRBV5-1	TRBJ2-2	once	TGCGCCAGCAGCCTACAGGGGGCGGATCACGGGGAGCTGTTTTTT	CASSLQGADHGELFF
TRBD1	TRBV30	TRBJ1-2	.	TGTGCCTGGAGGACAGGGGGGGGAGATGGCTACACCTTC	CAWRTGGGDGYTF
.	TRBV9	TRBJ1-2	.	TGTGCCAGCAGCGTAGGTGGGGGGAGTGCTGACTATGGCTACACCTTC	CASSVGGGSADYGYTF
TRBD1	TRBV5-6	TRBJ1-1	.	TGTGCCAGCAGCTTGCCGGGACAGGGGGCTGGAACTGAAGCTTTCTTT	CASSLPGQGAGTEAFF
.	TRBV4-3	TRBJ2-2	.	TGCGCCAGCAGCCAAGATCGGGCAGGGAACACCGGGGAGCTGTTTTTT	CASSQDRAGNTGELFF
TRBD1	TRBV14	TRBJ1-1	.	TGTGCCAGCAGCTCGCGGGACAGGCTGAACACTGAAGCTTTCTTT	CASSSRDRLNTEAFF
TRBD1	TRBV4-1	TRBJ2-7	.	TGCGCCAGCAGCCAAGAGAGAACAGGGGGCGTATACGAGCAGTACTTC	CASSQERTGGVYEQYF
TRBD1	TRBV29-1	TRBJ1-1	.	TGCAGCGCTGGGACAGGGGGGAACACTGAAGCTTTCTTT	CSAGTGGNTEAFF
.	TRBV27	TRBJ1-1	.	TGTGCCAGCAGTTGGGGAGGAGGGCTGAACACTGAAGCTTTCTTT	CASSWGGGLNTEAFF
.	TRBV10-3	TRBJ1-1	.	TGTGCCATCAGCCCCGGGGATTTGGGGAACACTGAAGCTTTCTTT	CAISPGDLGNTEAFF
.	TRBV6-1	TRBJ2-1	.	TGTGCCAGCAGTGAAAGGGGGAATGAGCAGTTCTTC	CASSERGNEQFF
.	TRBV28	TRBJ1-1	.	TGTGCCAGCAGTTTATCCGGGATTAGCACTGAAGCTTTCTTT	CASSLSGISTEAFF
.	TRBV5-4	TRBJ2-3	.	TGTGCCAGCAGTAAGGGGACAGATACGCAGTATTTT	CASSKGTDTQYF
.	TRBV28	TRBJ1-1	.	TGTGCCAGCATCCAGGACCGCATTTCGAACACTGAAGCTTTCTTT	CASIQDRISNTEAFF
.	TRBV10-3	TRBJ2-1	.	TGTGCCATCAGAGGGGACAATGAGCAGTTCTTC	CAIRGDNEQFF
.	TRBV5-5	TRBJ1-5	.	TGTGCCAGCAGCTTGGGAGTGGGAAATCAGCCCCAGCATTTT	CASSLGVGNQPQHF
.	TRBV7-2	TRBJ1-3	.	TGTGCCAGCAGCTTAGCACGGCCCGGGTCAGGAAACACCATATATTTT	CASSLARPGSGNTIYF
.	TRBV7-9	TRBJ1-4	.	TGTGCCAGCAGCTTAGGTGAAGATGCAACTAATGAAAAACTGTTTTTT	CASSLGEDATNEKLFF
.	TRBV7-9	TRBJ2-7	once	TGTGCCAGCAGCCTAGACACGAGTTTACGCGAGCAGTACTTC	CASSLDTSLREQYF
TRBD2	TRBV19	TRBJ2-7	once	TGTGCCAGTAGTATCGTAGCGGGAGGGTTCTACGAGCAGTACTTC	CASSIVAGGFYEQYF